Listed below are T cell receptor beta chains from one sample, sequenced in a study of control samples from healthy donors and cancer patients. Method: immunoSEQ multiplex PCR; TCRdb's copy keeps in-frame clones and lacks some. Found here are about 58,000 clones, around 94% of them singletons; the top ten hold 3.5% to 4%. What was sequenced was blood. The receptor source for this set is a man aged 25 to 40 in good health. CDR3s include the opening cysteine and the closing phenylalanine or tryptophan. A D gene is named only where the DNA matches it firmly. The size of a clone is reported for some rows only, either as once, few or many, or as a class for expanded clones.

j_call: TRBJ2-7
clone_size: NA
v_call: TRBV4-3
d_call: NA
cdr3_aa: CASSQELAYEQYF
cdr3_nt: TGCGCCAGCAGCCAAGAATTGGCCTACGAGCAGTACTTC

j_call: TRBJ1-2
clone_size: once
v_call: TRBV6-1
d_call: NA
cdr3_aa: CASSDGGRQGYTF
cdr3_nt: TGTGCCAGCAGTGACGGGGGACGACAAGGCTACACCTTC

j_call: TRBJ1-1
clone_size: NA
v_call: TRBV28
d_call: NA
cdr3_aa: CASSLPLEKEAFF
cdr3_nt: TGTGCCAGCAGTTTGCCACTTGAAAAAGAAGCTTTCTTT

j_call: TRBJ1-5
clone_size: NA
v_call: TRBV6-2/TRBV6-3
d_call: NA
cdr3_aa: CASSPPPAFNQPQHF
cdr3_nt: TGTGCCAGCAGTCCCCCCCCAGCTTTCAATCAGCCCCAGCATTTT

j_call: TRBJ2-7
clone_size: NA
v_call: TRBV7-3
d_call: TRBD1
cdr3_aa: CASSTFGGQGYEQYF
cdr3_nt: TGTGCCAGCAGCACTTTTGGGGGACAGGGGTACGAGCAGTACTTC

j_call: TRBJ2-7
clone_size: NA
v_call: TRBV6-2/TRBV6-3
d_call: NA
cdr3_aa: CASSPGRYEQYF
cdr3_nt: TGTGCCAGCAGCCCCGGGCGGTACGAGCAGTACTTC

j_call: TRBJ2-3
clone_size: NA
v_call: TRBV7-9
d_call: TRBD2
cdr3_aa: CASSLGNSGSGTDTQYF
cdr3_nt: TGTGCCAGCAGCCTGGGGAATAGCGGGAGTGGGACAGATACGCAGTATTTT

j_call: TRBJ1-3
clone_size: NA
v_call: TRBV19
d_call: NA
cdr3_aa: CASSITNRISSGNTIYF
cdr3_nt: TGTGCCAGTAGTATAACCAACCGAATCAGCTCTGGAAACACCATATATTTT

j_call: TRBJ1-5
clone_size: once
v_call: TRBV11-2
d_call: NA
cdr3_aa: CASSEGGRPQHF
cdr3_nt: TGTGCCAGCAGCGAAGGGGGACGGCCCCAGCATTTT

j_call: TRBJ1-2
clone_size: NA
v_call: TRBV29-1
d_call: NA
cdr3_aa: CSVAGGRKGYTF
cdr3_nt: TGCAGCGTTGCCGGGGGGCGTAAAGGCTACACCTTC

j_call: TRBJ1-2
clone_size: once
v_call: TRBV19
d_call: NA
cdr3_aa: CASSINELLYPTTNYGYTF
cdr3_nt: TGTGCCAGTAGTATTAATGAGCTCCTTTACCCCACGACTAACTATGGCTACACCTTC

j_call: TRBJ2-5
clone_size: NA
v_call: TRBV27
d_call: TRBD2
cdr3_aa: CASSFIAGAYQETQYF
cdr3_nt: TGTGCCAGCAGTTTTATAGCGGGGGCGTACCAAGAGACCCAGTACTTC

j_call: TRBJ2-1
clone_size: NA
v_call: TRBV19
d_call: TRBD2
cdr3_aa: CASSSLPRGGDGNEQFF
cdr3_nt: TGTGCCAGTAGCAGCCTACCGCGGGGGGGCGACGGCAATGAGCAGTTCTTC

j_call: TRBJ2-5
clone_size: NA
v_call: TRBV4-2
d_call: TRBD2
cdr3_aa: CASSQESSGGIQETQYF
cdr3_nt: TGTGCCAGCAGCCAAGAGTCTAGCGGGGGAATACAAGAGACCCAGTACTTC

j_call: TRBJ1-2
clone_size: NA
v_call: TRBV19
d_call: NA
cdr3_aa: CASTTVYGYTF
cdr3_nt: TGTGCCAGTACGACGGTCTATGGCTACACCTTC

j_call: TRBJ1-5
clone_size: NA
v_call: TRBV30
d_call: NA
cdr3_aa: CAWAMGGRNQPQHF
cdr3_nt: TGTGCCTGGGCGATGGGGGGCAGGAATCAGCCCCAGCATTTT

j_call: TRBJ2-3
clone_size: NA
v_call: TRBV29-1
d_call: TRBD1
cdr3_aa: CSVAGTAGSDTQYF
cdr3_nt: TGCAGCGTGGCCGGGACAGCCGGATCAGATACGCAGTATTTT